This TCR beta chain was recovered during a study of shared clonotypes between healthy human individuals. Sequencing was performed with immunoSEQ multiplex PCR; in TCRdb, only in-frame clones are kept and a portion is missing. This table holds around 2.3 million clones, 90% to 97% found once. This CDR3 is built from 15 residues. V was clipped by 3 bases and J by 4 bases; unmatched bases: 9. CDR1 and CDR2 (germline): GTSNPN, SVGIG (reference sequence). This chain uses TRBV30 with TRBJ2-7; 10 bases match TRBD2. The clonotype comes from a man between 18 and 29 years old in good health. Input material: naive CD4+ T cells sorted from blood. The subset: CD45RA+ positively selected. In nucleotides, the CDR3 is TGTGCCTGGAGCTTCATAGCGGGAGGACCTTACGAGCAGTACTTC. This gives the protein CAWSFIAGGPYEQYF.